The clone carrying this T cell receptor beta chain occurred once. CDR1 MNHNY and CDR2 SVGAGI come from the germline V gene (reference sequence). V gave up 6 bases and J gave up 4 bases, with 11 bases separating them. CDR3 length: 13 residues. This specimen belongs to a study of glioma-infiltrating T cells after dendritic cell vaccination. Study-wide context: Dendritic cell vaccine was injected intradermally three times, biweekly.

Using immunoSEQ multiplex PCR, the repertoire was profiled, and TCRdb retains in-frame clones only, with some absent. Of some 70,000 clones in the sample, 80% to 85% were seen once. This specimen was blood, taken before dendritic cell vaccination. The sequence was obtained from a human donor with glioblastoma. The chain employs TRBV6-6 and TRBJ2-3; D is uncertain. CDR3 residues: CASRPDSADTQYF. CDR3 in DNA: TGTGCCAGCAGACCCGACTCAGCAGATACGCAGTATTTT.